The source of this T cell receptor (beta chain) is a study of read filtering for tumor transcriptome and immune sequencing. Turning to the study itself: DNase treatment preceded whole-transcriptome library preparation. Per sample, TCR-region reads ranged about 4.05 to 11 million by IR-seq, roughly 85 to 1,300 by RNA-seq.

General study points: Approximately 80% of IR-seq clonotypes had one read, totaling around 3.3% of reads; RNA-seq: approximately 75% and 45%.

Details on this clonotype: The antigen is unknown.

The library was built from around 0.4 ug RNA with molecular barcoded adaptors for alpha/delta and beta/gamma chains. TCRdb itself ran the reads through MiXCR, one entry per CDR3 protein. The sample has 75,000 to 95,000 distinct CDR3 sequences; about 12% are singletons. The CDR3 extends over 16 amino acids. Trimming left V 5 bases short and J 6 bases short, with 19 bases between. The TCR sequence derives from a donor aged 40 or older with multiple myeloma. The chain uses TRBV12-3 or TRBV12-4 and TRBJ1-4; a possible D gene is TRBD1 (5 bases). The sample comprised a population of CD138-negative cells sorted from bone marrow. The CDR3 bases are TGTGCCAGCAGTGTCGCAGGGACTAAATCGTATGAAAAACTGTTTTTT. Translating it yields CASSVAGTKSYEKLFF.